Detailed here is one T cell receptor beta chain. This receptor's antigen is unknown. The sample holds no much larger clone one base away, and base qualities are not on file. CDR1 is given as MGHRA and CDR2 as YSYEKL, both from the germline V gene. From the cysteine up to the phenylalanine, the CDR3 has a length of 15 residues. Only CDR3 DNA is held: 45 bases, read in frame from base 1. The trim is 0 bases for V and 0 bases for J, with a gap of 6 bases between the germline ends. This sample stems from a study of shared clonotypes between healthy human individuals (TCRdb year 2020). In terms of the full investigation: The cohort comprised a couple of women and a few men aged 18 to 49 years. For each donor, CD4 naive and CD4 memory were each run on three plates, CD8 naive on two plates, and CD8 memory on one plate. The study deeply sequenced blood TCR repertoires of several healthy adults to estimate repertoire size and the extent of clonotype sharing between individuals. Different laboratories and diverse techniques were used to prepare libraries and sequence TCR repertoires, to increase sequencing depth and limit assay-specific biases. Between about 0.8 and 9 billion PBMCs per donor were obtained by leukapheresis.

Points the paper makes about the study in general: Naive subsets generally had larger estimated clonotype richness than memory subsets. Because the study included only a small number of donors, the genetic and exposure-history diversity represented was limited. Rarefaction of sorted-subset datasets indicated incomplete sequencing despite the large sequencing depth. Higher generation probabilities were observed for clonotypes shared by all four sorted-subset donors than for non-shared clonotypes. Sharing across a few donors was observed for roughly 5.4% of naive CD4, 3% to 3.5% of naive CD8, 2% to 2.5% of memory CD4, and about 0.39% of memory CD8 clonotypes. Pairwise subsampling indicated that sequencing depth was expected to affect the degree of clonotype sharing among donors. Sampling was restricted to blood, and TCR repertoires in tissues likely differ from the TCR repertoires found in blood.

CD8 naive samples consisted of CD45RO-negative cells that were positively selected for CCR7, yielding a CD45RA+CCR7+ population without TemRA cells. The donors were healthy, HIV-negative adults who had no recently reported acute infections or vaccinations. Only Caucasian adults living in Nashville, Tennessee, USA were represented among the donors. Blood was obtained by leukapheresis, after which PBMCs were separated by Ficoll-Histopaque density gradient centrifugation and cryopreserved in liquid nitrogen vapor phase. Analytical flow cytometry was used to check the purity and quantity of each magnetically sorted T cell population. From each sorted fraction, genomic DNA was isolated and quantified by UV absorbance on a Nanodrop 2000c. Using the deep immunoSEQ assay, TCR CDR3 regions were amplified from genomic DNA by multiplex PCR. Genomic DNA extracted from each cell subset was distributed evenly over all wells of several immunoSEQ 96-well plates, and each plate served as one replicate. For sorted subsets, roughly 200 ng of genomic DNA, equivalent to about 30,000 T cell genomes, went into each replicate PCR. Purified libraries were quantified with a Qubit 3.0 fluorometer, sized on a Bioanalyzer 2100, and re-quantified with the KAPA Library Quantification kit. Every immunoSEQ 96-well plate was sequenced on a separate single-read 150-cycle Illumina NextSeq 550 flow cell. The original methods were these. Because the immunoSEQ output included only junctional sequences and no quality scores, the filtering could not be the same as the filtering used for full-length reads. Sequences were annotated with PyIR, a Python wrapper for IgBLAST v1.9, using IMGT germline references to assign V/J genes and CDR3. Any read was removed if the V/J assignment was weak (E-value above 1e-6), the CDR3 was missing, or the read contained stop codons, out-of-frame junctions, or ambiguous translated residues. V3J clonotypes were defined as sequences sharing the same inferred V gene, J gene, and CDR3 amino acid sequence. Percentage overlap between repertoires was calculated by dividing the number of shared unique clonotypes by the size of the smaller repertoire. RTK rarefaction, the Chao1 estimator, and Recon v2.1 estimates of unobserved clonotypes were used to assess repertoire richness. Generation probabilities for all TCRbeta clonotypes obtained by the gDNA method from a handful of donors were computed using OLGA. TCRdb holds this immuneACCESS table with in-frame rearrangements only. Some clones are missing; in checked studies, unresolved V genes explain under half, and the rest has no known cause. From that table come the V and J calls and clone size; the DNA was used to work out D and trimming. The sample table shows about 2 million clones, and about 95% are seen once. The ten largest clonotypes hold 0.9% to 1.4% of the sample.

The chain joins TRBV4-1 to TRBJ2-1; the D gene identity is not certain. The receptor was isolated from a man aged 18 to 29 in good health. The sequenced material came from naive CD8+ T cells sorted from blood. The cell subset or site label here, explained by the study, means: CD45RA+CCR7+. The bases read TGCGCCAGCAGCCAAGAGGAGCTCTCCTACAATGAGCAGTTCTTC. Its amino acids are CASSQEELSYNEQFF.